This TCR beta chain was profiled in a study of shared T cell receptors in the human thymus. This clone was counted only a few times. Produced via immunoSEQ multiplex PCR; TCRdb's table is partial and in-frame only. The repertoire includes more than 550,000 clones, 75% to 90% of them detected once, and under 0.012% sits in the top ten. V gave up 3 bases and J gave up 3 bases, with 18 bases separating them. This CDR3 is 16 amino acids long. The V gene's germline CDR1 is SGDLS and CDR2 YYNGEE. A further study also used this sample, focusing on human thymus T cells. In that study: Corrective heart surgery yielded resections, and these provided the thymus tissue. Gene usage for V and J segments appeared biased in thymic and blood repertoires.

Sequences were obtained from thymocytes. This sequence joins TRBV9 and TRBJ1-2, with a possible D match to TRBD1 (6 bases). This sequence was found in a girl less than two years old with a congenital heart defect. The CDR3 spells CASSAEPNRDDYGYTF. CDR3 bases: TGTGCCAGCAGCGCCGAACCGAACAGGGATGACTATGGCTACACCTTC.